This record looks at one TCR beta chain sequence and its context. Libraries were prepared by immunoSEQ multiplex PCR; TCRdb keeps only in-frame clonotypes and omits some of them. The repertoire consists of 300,000 to 400,000 clones, with around four fifths occurring once and the leading ten covering 2.1%. The entry originates in a study of Ad26.COV2.S vaccination and SARS-CoV-2 variants. Treatment defined: 15 to 20 received Ad26.COV2.S at low or high dose, single or two shots; 5 received placebo; per-sample allocation not given. Specimens were obtained on day 63 following the first vaccine or placebo injection. Boston hosted the donor, who was an adult aged 18-55 years. Immunization relied on an Ad26 vector, which expressed Wuhan-strain SARS-CoV-2 spike. The germline V and J ends were trimmed by 6 bases and 14 bases, with 19 bases remaining between them. This CDR3 has 12 residues. The germline CDR1 and CDR2 sequences are MNHEY and SVGAGI.

The sample consisted of peripheral blood, taken in a trial of Ad26.COV2.S vaccine versus placebo. The TCR sequence derives from a person aged 18-65 years who received the Ad26.COV2.S COVID-19 vaccine or a placebo. The rearrangement links TRBV6-5 to TRBJ1-1; D possibly corresponds to TRBD1 (5 bases). The CDR3 DNA is TGTGCCAGCAGCGACAGTAAAGTCTCGCTGTTCTTT. It yields the protein CASSDSKVSLFF.